The 21 T cell receptor beta chains below were found in one sample sequenced in a study of blood T cell repertoires in COVID-19. The repertoire was sequenced with immunoSEQ multiplex PCR; TCRdb's copy has only in-frame clones and lacks some. The sample lists 250,000 to 300,000 clones; 70% to 90% were seen once. Material: PBMCs or T cells enriched from blood (not recorded which). The receptors here all came from a woman between 55 and 75 years old in a cohort exposed to, infected with or recovered from COVID-19 (not recorded which).

The V call is TRBV11-2, the J call TRBJ1-1; the match to TRBD1 covers 11 bases. V lost 5 bases to trimming and J lost 9 bases; unmatched junction nucleotides: 8. CDR3 length: 14 residues. Germline V CDR1 and CDR2: SGHAT, FQNNGV. The CDR3 sequence is CASSPGVDRGQAFF. The DNA of the CDR3 is TGTGCCAGCAGCCCTGGAGTGGACAGGGGGCAAGCTTTCTTT.

The chain has TRBV10-2 and TRBJ1-4, with no clear D. This CDR3 is 18 amino acids long. With 0 bases removed from V and 4 bases from J, the gap between germline ends came to 18 bases. CDR1 is WSHSY, CDR2 SAAADI, per germline. This CDR3 reads CASSESIRNSGINEKLFF. The CDR3 bases are TGCGCCAGCAGTGAGTCGATTCGGAATAGCGGTATTAATGAAAAACTGTTTTTT.

The chain links TRBV6-6 to TRBJ2-1; TRBD1 is a possible D gene (6 bases). The CDR3 runs 14 residues. V dropped 2 bases and J dropped 6 bases, with 11 bases sitting between them. The V gene's germline CDR1 is MNHNY and CDR2 SVGAGI (reference sequence). CDR3 protein: CASSYGGLSNEQFF. The CDR3 nucleotides are TGTGCCAGCAGTTACGGGGGCCTGTCCAATGAGCAGTTCTTC.

This clone was recorded only once. The V call is TRBV5-4, the J call TRBJ1-1, with 8 bases lining up with TRBD1. V trimming: 3 bases; J trimming: 5 bases; junction bases outside the gene matches: 9. CDR1 and CDR2 from the germline V gene are SGHNT and YYREEE (reference sequence). This CDR3 has 15 residues. The CDR3 spells CASSSYRGEGTEAFF. The DNA for the CDR3 is TGTGCCAGCAGCTCTTACAGGGGGGAGGGGACTGAAGCTTTCTTT. Supplemented by reference TRBV5-4 and TRBJ1-1, the full variable domain reads ETGVTQSPTHLIKTRGQQVTLRCSSQSGHNTVSWYQQALGQGPQFIFQYYREEENGRGNFPPRFSGLQFPNYSSELNVNALELDDSALYLCASSSYRGEGTEAFFGQGTRLTVV.

The chain recombines TRBV7-9 with TRBJ1-4; TRBD1 might be the D (6 bases). The germline V gene encodes CDR1 SEHNR and CDR2 FQNEAQ (reference sequence). This CDR3 region has 16 residues. Trimming shortened V by 5 bases and J by 3 bases, and 16 bases separated the two germline ends. In DNA form, the CDR3 reads TGTGCCAGCAGCCTACCCAGGGGTTTGGCTAATGAAAAACTGTTTTTT. Translated: CASSLPRGLANEKLFF.

The chain couples TRBV5-1 to TRBJ2-7; possible D gene TRBD1, 5 bases. V lost 2 bases to trimming and J lost 5 bases, with 17 bases between them. This CDR3 has 15 amino acids. Germline values: CDR1 SGHRS, CDR2 YFSETQ. CDR3 coding DNA: TGCGCCAGCAGCTTCTGGGGCCAAAATCGCGACGAGCAGTACTTC. It yields the protein CASSFWGQNRDEQYF.

This rearrangement joins TRBV9 to TRBJ1-1, with 10 bases fitting TRBD1. With V trimmed by 3 bases and J by 5 bases, 4 bases remained unmatched. The CDR3 contains 14 residues. The V gene's germline CDR1 is SGDLS and CDR2 YYNGEE. CDR3 amino acids: CASSGGQGRTEAFF. CDR3 bases: TGTGCCAGCAGCGGGGGACAGGGGAGGACTGAAGCTTTCTTT.

This sequence joins TRBV30 and TRBJ2-7, with TRBD1 matching 7 bases. CDR3 length equals 15 residues. Germline V gene sequence: CDR1 GTSNPN, CDR2 SVGIG (reference sequence). This CDR3 reads CKLGYRTGHSYEQYF. For the CDR3, the DNA is TGTAAGCTCGGTTACAGGACAGGACACTCCTACGAGCAGTACTTC. Full variable domain (remainder filled in from reference TRBV30 and TRBJ2-7): SQTIHQWPATLVQPVGSPLSLECTVEGTSNPNLYWYRQAAGRGLQLLFYSVGIGQISSEVPQNLSASRPQDRQFILSSKKLLLSDSGFYLCKLGYRTGHSYEQYFGPGTRLTVT.

This chain connects TRBV14 to TRBJ1-1, with D unclear. There are 11 residues in the CDR3. The V and J ends lost 4 bases and 9 bases respectively, with 9 bases between them. The V gene's germline CDR1 is SGHDN and CDR2 FVKESK. CDR3 DNA sequence: TGTGCCAGCAGCCCTGACATTCAAGCTTTCTTT. This translates into CASSPDIQAFF.

V and J are TRBV28 and TRBJ2-1; TRBD1 aligns across 7 bases. With V trimmed by 7 bases and J by 0 bases, 6 bases remained unmatched. The CDR3 covers 15 residues. Germline V CDR1 and CDR2: MDHEN, SYDVKM. The CDR3 region is CASTSGGSSYNEQFF. DNA of the CDR3: TGTGCCAGCACCTCAGGGGGAAGCTCCTACAATGAGCAGTTCTTC.

The chain is built from TRBV2 and TRBJ1-6; 9 nucleotides match TRBD1. V shed 8 bases and J 7 bases; nucleotides not matched to a gene: 6. CDR1 and CDR2 (germline): SNHLY, FYNNEI. This CDR3 contains 14 residues. The CDR3: CASRDRVPNSPLHF. CDR3 bases: TGTGCCAGCCGGGACAGGGTGCCGAATTCACCCCTCCACTTT.

In its sample, this clone was seen once. The genes are TRBV7-3 and TRBJ1-6; 7 bases match TRBD1. The V segment lost 0 bases and the J segment 13 bases; nucleotides outside the gene matches: 3. The CDR3 is 13 residues long. The germline V gene encodes CDR1 SGHTA and CDR2 FQGTGA. The CDR3 DNA sequence: TGTGCCAGCAGCTTAACCCCGACAGGGCCCCTCCACTTT. This encodes CASSLTPTGPLHF.

This clone was found a few times. The genes are TRBV30 and TRBJ1-2; D perhaps matches TRBD1 (6 bases). V lost 3 bases to trimming and J lost 0 bases, with 17 bases between them. This CDR3 has 16 residues. CDR1 and CDR2 from the germline V gene are GTSNPN and SVGIG (reference sequence). Here the CDR3 reads CAWRTQGGSANYGYTF. As DNA, the CDR3 is TGTGCCTGGAGAACTCAAGGGGGATCGGCTAACTATGGCTACACCTTC.

This clone was observed once. The V gene is TRBV5-1, the J gene TRBJ1-2; 8 nucleotides agree with TRBD1. This CDR3 is 16 amino acids long. Per the germline V gene, CDR1 is SGHRS and CDR2 is YFSETQ. Trimming removed 0 bases from V and 4 bases from J; junction bases left unmatched: 8. DNA for the CDR3: TGCGCCAGCAGCTTGGTTCAGGGGGCGAGAGGCTATGGCTACACCTTC. Its protein is CASSLVQGARGYGYTF.

The chain joins TRBV5-1 to TRBJ2-1, with D maybe TRBD1 (5 bases). CDR3 length: 15 residues. Looked up from germline, CDR1 is SGHRS and CDR2 is YFSETQ. With 3 bases removed from V and 1 base from J, the gap between germline ends came to 11 bases. CDR3 DNA sequence: TGCGCCAGCAGCTCCAGGACATCATCCTACAATGAGCAGTTCTTC. Its translation is CASSSRTSSYNEQFF.

V usage is TRBV9 and J usage is TRBJ2-3; 7 bases map to TRBD2. CDR3 length equals 15 residues. V was clipped by 3 bases and J by 0 bases; unmatched bases: 4. CDR1 and CDR2 from the germline V gene are SGDLS and YYNGEE. DNA for the CDR3: TGTGCCAGCAGCGCCGGGACTACGAGCACAGATACGCAGTATTTT. Amino acids: CASSAGTTSTDTQYF.

The V call is TRBV18, the J call TRBJ2-5; 7 nucleotides align to TRBD2. Germline CDR1 and CDR2: KGHSH and LQKENI. The ends lost 3 bases at V and 5 bases at J; junction bases unmatched: 6. The CDR3 has 14 residues. CDR3 residues: CASSPSRGGETQYF. The CDR3 nucleotides are TGTGCCAGCTCACCGTCGCGGGGAGGGGAGACCCAGTACTTC.

This clone was detected only once. Other nucleotide sequences from this sample produce the same CDR3. The chain joins TRBV18 to TRBJ2-3, with 10 bases identical to TRBD2. The ends lost 3 bases at V and 0 bases at J; junction bases unmatched: 3. The CDR3 covers 16 residues. Germline loops: CDR1 KGHSH, CDR2 LQKENI. CDR3 region: CASSPRTSGSTDTQYF. Written as DNA, the CDR3 is TGTGCCAGCTCACCCCGGACTAGCGGAAGCACAGATACGCAGTATTTT. Complete variable domain (other parts from reference TRBV18 and TRBJ2-3): NAGVMQNPRHLVRRRGQEARLRCSPMKGHSHVYWYRQLPEEGLKFMVYLQKENIIDESGMPKERFSAEFPKEGPSILRIQQVVRGDSAAYFCASSPRTSGSTDTQYFGPGTRLTVL.

The genes are TRBV11-3 and TRBJ2-3; D is unclear. The ends were cut back, 1 base at V and 3 bases at J, with 14 bases in the middle. Germline V gene sequence: CDR1 SGHNT, CDR2 YENEEA. This CDR3 spans 16 amino acids. The CDR3 spells CASSLGGSSRTDTQYF. The CDR3, as DNA: TGTGCCAGCAGCTTAGGAGGATCGTCACGAACAGATACGCAGTATTTT.

The rearrangement joins TRBV5-1 to TRBJ1-1; TRBD1 might be the D (5 bases). V was cut by 6 bases and J by 5 bases, with 17 bases left in between. Germline V gives CDR1 SGHRS, CDR2 YFSETQ. The CDR3 consists of 14 residues. The CDR3 DNA sequence: TGCGCCAGCACAGTTCAAGACAGTGAAACTGAAGCTTTCTTT. Translating gives CASTVQDSETEAFF.

This rearrangement joins TRBV10-3 to TRBJ2-7; 8 bases fit TRBD1. Germline CDR1 is ENHRY and CDR2 is SYGVKD. V shed 5 bases, J shed 3 bases, and the junction held 9 bases outside the gene matches. The CDR3 is made up of 15 amino acids. The CDR3 nucleotides are TGTGCCATCAGTCCCCGGGACAGGTCACTCTACGAGCAGTACTTC. Translation gives CAISPRDRSLYEQYF.